Listed here is a single T cell receptor (beta chain). Germline V gene sequence: CDR1 SGDLS, CDR2 YYNGEE. The J segment lost 6 bases and the V segment lost 4 bases, leaving 4 bases of the junction unmatched. The CDR3 length is 15 residues. The data are from a study of lymphopenia after photon versus proton radiotherapy. Profiling relied on immunoSEQ multiplex PCR, and the TCRdb table lists in-frame clones only, not all of them. Here the sample spans about 68,000 clones, approximately 90% being singletons. The rearrangement joins TRBV9 to TRBJ2-2; 12 bases align to TRBD1. The receptor's source is a woman aged 70-85 years with pancreatic cancer. The sample consisted of peripheral blood, taken from a patient treated with photon-based radiotherapy. The CDR3: CASSTGQGAPGELFF. The CDR3 DNA follows: TGTGCCAGCAGCACGGGACAGGGGGCTCCCGGGGAGCTGTTTTTT.